The following is a T cell receptor (beta chain) sequence with its context. These data originate in a study of healthy donors' naive CD4 and CD8 T cells. A linear amplification protocol produced the TCR libraries from 500 ng of total RNA. TCRdb re-analysed the reads in MiXCR, keeping a single row per CDR3 protein. The table records roughly 200,000 distinct CDR3 sequences, around 74% of them present only once. Germline loops: CDR1 MNHEY, CDR2 SVGAGI. The ends lost 5 bases at V and 7 bases at J; junction bases unmatched: 13. The CDR3 length is 16 residues. The rearrangement uses TRBV6-5 and TRBJ1-4; 7 nucleotides align to TRBD1. Sequenced input: naive CD4+ and CD8+ T cells sorted from blood, pooled from several donors. The sequence derives from a pool of human donors in good health; the sample pools cells from several healthy donors. This chain's CDR3 is CASSKQGPRIGEKLFF. The CDR3 DNA follows: TGTGCCAGCAGTAAACAGGGGCCTCGGATTGGTGAAAAACTGTTTTTT.